This entry features one T cell receptor (beta chain) sequence. The antigen is undetermined. The CDR3 consists of 13 residues. Germline CDR1 reads SGHDN; CDR2 reads FVKESK. V shed 4 bases and J shed 0 bases, with 6 bases lying between them. This entry comes from a study of OX40 agonist ivuxolimab in advanced cancers. As for the study in general: Across the patients, intravenous ivuxolimab was delivered every 2 weeks at 0.01 to 10 mg/kg. Regarding the study as a whole: Expanded peripheral T cell antigen specificity was not determined. Expanded clones were, on average, more numerous among CD8+ T cells than CD4+. With doses of 0.1 to 3.0 mg/kg, CD4+ and CD8+ blood T cells had undergone clonal expansion by week 6.

Sequencing was performed with immunoSEQ multiplex PCR; in TCRdb, only in-frame clones are kept and a portion is missing. There are around 69,000 clones in the sample; approximately 90% occur only once, and under 4.5% lies in the top ten. This sample comprised CD4+ or CD8+ T cells sorted from blood, obtained in a trial of the OX40 agonist ivuxolimab. The J gene is TRBJ2-5, the V gene TRBV14; possible D gene TRBD2, 6 bases. This receptor was identified in an adult with an advanced solid tumor such as melanoma, head and neck, liver or kidney cancer. CDR3 nucleotides: TGTGCCAGCAGCCGGGACTACCAAGAGACCCAGTACTTC. Translated: CASSRDYQETQYF.